Following are 10 T cell receptor beta chains from one sample sequenced in a study of T cell repertoires in cytomegalovirus infection. Each CDR3 protein is one row after TCRdb ran MiXCR on the reads. Found here are over 450,000 distinct CDR3 sequences, over 9% of them singletons; the top ten hold roughly 10%. Material for sequencing was PBMCs. These receptor sequences come from a human donor in good health (CMV status not recorded). Some clones in this sample may be carry-over from other donors' samples.

In this sample, this clonotype turned up many times. J is TRBJ2-1 and V is TRBV7-6, with D unclear. Germline-derived CDR1 and CDR2 are SGHVS and FNYEAQ. This CDR3 is 15 amino acids long. The V and J ends lost 6 bases and 0 bases respectively, with 12 bases between them. This CDR3 reads CASSSGSSSYNEQFF. CDR3 coding DNA: TGTGCCAGCAGTTCTGGGTCTAGCTCCTACAATGAGCAGTTCTTC.

This clonotype was found a few times. This sequence joins TRBV4-2 and TRBJ2-1, with 7 bases lining up with TRBD1. V gave up 4 bases and J gave up 4 bases; unmatched junction bases: 7. The CDR3 has 15 amino acids. CDR1 and CDR2 from the germline V gene are LGHNA and YNFKEQ. The CDR3 is CASSPPGQRYNEQFF. CDR3 DNA: TGTGCCAGCAGCCCCCCGGGACAGAGATACAATGAGCAGTTCTTC.

This clonotype was detected ten times or more. CDR3 DNA sequence: TGTGCCAGCAGGAAGGGGGGGCACAATGAGCAGTTCTTC. It codes for CASRKGGHNEQFF. The V call is TRBV7-2, the J call TRBJ2-1, with D possibly being TRBD2 (7 bases). The V gene's germline CDR1 is SGHTA and CDR2 FQGNSA. Between the trimmed V and J ends, which lost 6 bases and 5 bases, there was a span of 11 bases. This CDR3 is 13 amino acids long.

As concerns this clonotype: Germline and junction disagree at one end, which may indicate a read error. The chain employs TRBV20-1 and TRBJ1-5, with 7 bases fitting TRBD1. From germline, CDR1 is DFQATT and CDR2 SNEGSKA (reference sequence). CDR3 size: 15 residues. DNA for the CDR3: TGCAGTGCTCGAGAGACAGGGTCGAGTAATCAGCCCCAGCATTTT. Its protein product is CSARETGSSNQPQHF.

This clonotype was counted at least ten times. The rearrangement joins TRBV7-9 to TRBJ2-7; possibly TRBD1 or TRBD2 for D (5 bases each). Germline V gene sequence: CDR1 SEHNR, CDR2 FQNEAQ (reference sequence). The CDR3 extends over 18 amino acids. The ends were cut back, 4 bases at V and 2 bases at J, with 24 bases in the middle. The CDR3 here is CASSSSGTRTDKTYEQYF. The CDR3 region has the DNA TGTGCCAGCAGCTCATCCGGGACCCGCACCGATAAGACCTACGAGCAGTACTTC.

The chain joins TRBV29-1 to TRBJ2-1, with TRBD2 identical over 9 bases. The CDR3 contains 13 residues. With V trimmed by 2 bases and J by 9 bases, 5 bases remained unmatched. Germline CDR1 SQVTM, CDR2 ANQGSEA. The chain's CDR3 is CSVEPLAGVEQFF. CDR3 bases: TGCAGCGTTGAACCCTTAGCGGGAGTTGAGCAGTTCTTC.

This clonotype was counted ten times or more. V is TRBV12-3 or TRBV12-4 and J is TRBJ1-1; D remains ambiguous. V shed 2 bases and J shed 1 base, with 11 bases lying between them. The CDR3 is made up of 15 amino acids. The CDR3 protein is CASSLRSQRNTEAFF. The CDR3 coding sequence is TGTGCCAGCAGTTTACGGTCCCAACGGAACACTGAAGCTTTCTTT.

This clonotype was seen ten or more times. The CDR3 DNA is TGTGCCAGCAGCTTGCAGGGAGGCAATGAGCAGTTCTTC. It is translated as CASSLQGGNEQFF. This chain uses TRBV7-3 with TRBJ2-1; perhaps TRBD2 as D (6 bases). The CDR3 has 13 amino acids. CDR1 is SGHTA, CDR2 FQGTGA, per germline. Trimming removed 3 bases from V and 6 bases from J, with 9 bases in between.

The sample holds many counts of this clonotype. CDR3 sequence: CASSRQKYGYTF. The CDR3 nucleotides are TGTGCCAGCAGTCGCCAAAAATATGGCTACACCTTC. The chain combines TRBV28 with TRBJ1-2; D ambiguous. Germline CDR1 and CDR2: MDHEN and SYDVKM. V lost 5 bases to trimming and J lost 5 bases, with 9 bases between them. This CDR3 region has 12 residues.

This clonotype was detected only a few times. The V and J genes are TRBV9 and TRBJ2-7, with D perhaps matching TRBD1 or TRBD2 (5 bases each). The CDR3 extends over 13 amino acids. Trimming removed 0 bases at V and 7 bases at J, with 11 bases between. From germline, CDR1 is SGDLS and CDR2 YYNGEE. CDR3 sequence reads: CASSVGGSREQYF. The CDR3 bases are TGTGCCAGCAGCGTAGGGGGGAGTCGGGAGCAGTACTTC. The whole variable domain, remainder taken from reference TRBV9 and TRBJ2-7, is DSGVTQTPKHLITATGQRVTLRCSPRSGDLSVYWYQQSLDQGLQFLIQYYNGEERAKGNILERFSAQQFPDLHSELNLSSLELGDSALYFCASSVGGSREQYFGPGTRLTVT.